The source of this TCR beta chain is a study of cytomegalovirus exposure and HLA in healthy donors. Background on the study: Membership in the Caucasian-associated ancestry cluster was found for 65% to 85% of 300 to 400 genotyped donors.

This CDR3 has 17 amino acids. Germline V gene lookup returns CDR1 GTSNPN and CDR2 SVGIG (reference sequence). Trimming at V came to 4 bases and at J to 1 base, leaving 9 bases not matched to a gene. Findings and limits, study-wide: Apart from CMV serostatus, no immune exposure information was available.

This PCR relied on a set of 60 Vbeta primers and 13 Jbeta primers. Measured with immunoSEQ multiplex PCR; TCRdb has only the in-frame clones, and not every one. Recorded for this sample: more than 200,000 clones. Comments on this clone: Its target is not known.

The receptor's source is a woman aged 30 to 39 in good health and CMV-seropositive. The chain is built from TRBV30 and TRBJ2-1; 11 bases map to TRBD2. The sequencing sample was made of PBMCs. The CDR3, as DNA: TGTGCCTGGACGGTGGGACTAGCGGCGCTTTCCTACAATGAGCAGTTCTTC. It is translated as CAWTVGLAALSYNEQFF.